These T cell receptor beta chains were read from a single sample in a study of post-analysis software for immune sequencing data. MiXCR, applied by TCRdb to the PCR reads, yields one record per CDR3 protein. Of about half a million distinct CDR3 sequences detected, roughly 45% appear once; the ten largest clones hold 9% to 13%. Sequenced input: blood. These receptors all stem from a girl aged 10 to 17 with multiple sclerosis. CDR3s include the opening cysteine and the closing phenylalanine or tryptophan. The D gene is left open where the match is weak. Clone size, where shown, is once, few, many, or a class for clones that have expanded.

TRBJ2-2,TRBV13,NA,NA,CASSFGPPNTGELFF,TGTGCCAGCAGCTTTGGACCGCCGAACACCGGGGAGCTGTTTTTT
TRBJ2-5,TRBV7-2,few,NA,CASSAGQHQETQYF,TGTGCCAGCAGCGCGGGACAGCACCAAGAGACCCAGTACTTC
TRBJ2-5,TRBV12-3/TRBV12-4,NA,NA,CASSLGRIVGETQYF,TGTGCCAGCAGTTTAGGACGAATCGTTGGGGAGACCCAGTACTTC
TRBJ2-7,TRBV28,NA,NA,CASSWALYEQYF,TGTGCCAGCAGTTGGGCACTCTACGAGCAGTACTTC
TRBJ2-7,TRBV6-5,NA,TRBD2,CASSYKIGTSGTYEQYF,TGTGCCAGCAGTTACAAGATAGGGACTAGCGGGACTTACGAGCAGTACTTC
TRBJ2-7,TRBV27,NA,NA,CASSLSSGRLYEQYF,TGTGCCAGCAGTTTATCTTCAGGCAGGCTATACGAGCAGTACTTC
TRBJ2-3,TRBV7-3,few,NA,CASSLRGILQDTQYF,TGTGCCAGCAGCTTAAGGGGCATACTTCAAGATACGCAGTATTTT
TRBJ2-5,TRBV6-2/TRBV6-3,NA,TRBD2,CASRNSGRYQETQYF,TGTGCCAGCAGAAATAGCGGGAGGTACCAAGAGACCCAGTACTTC
TRBJ2-7,TRBV7-9,few,NA,CASSSPGGIYEQYF,TGTGCCAGCAGCTCACCGGGGGGCATCTACGAGCAGTACTTC
TRBJ2-1,TRBV7-9,NA,NA,CASSFLALNEQFF,TGTGCCAGCAGCTTTCTAGCTCTCAATGAGCAGTTCTTC
TRBJ2-5,TRBV6-5,NA,TRBD1,CASSRTGTGDNEQYF,TGTGCCAGCAGCCGCACCGGGACAGGGGACAATGAGCAGTACTTC
TRBJ2-6,TRBV5-1,NA,TRBD1,CASSLGQGTVLTF,TGCGCCAGCAGCCTAGGACAGGGAACCGTCCTGACTTTC
TRBJ2-1,TRBV7-2,NA,NA,CASSQAAGTAIGDGQFF,TGTGCCAGCAGCCAAGCCGCCGGGACTGCGATTGGAGATGGGCAGTTCTTC
TRBJ2-5,TRBV12-3/TRBV12-4,NA,NA,CASSTGPQGTQYF,TGTGCCAGCAGTACGGGACCCCAAGGGACCCAGTACTTC